These T cell receptor beta chains were read from a single sample in a study of T cells after yellow fever vaccination. In TCRdb, the 5' RACE reads were re-called with MiXCR into one record per CDR3 protein. The sample yields about 580,000 distinct CDR3 sequences, roughly a sixth seen once. Sequences were derived from PBMCs, sampled less than 6 days after the first yellow fever vaccination. These receptors originate from a man aged 18 to 35 who received the YFV17D yellow fever vaccine. Both conserved end residues are part of each CDR3. Fields, in order: clone size, CDR3 length, J gene, V gene, D gene, CDR3 DNA, CDR3 protein. The D gene is left open where the match is weak. Clone size appears in some rows only: once, few, many, or a class for an expanded clone.

abundance: many; len: 12; j_gene: TRBJ2-7; v_gene: TRBV5-4; d_gene: NA; CDR3nt: TGTGCCAGCAGCTCGGAAGGGGACGAGCAGTACTTC; CDR3aa: CASSSEGDEQYF
abundance: NA; len: 13; j_gene: TRBJ1-1; v_gene: TRBV18; d_gene: NA; CDR3nt: TGTGCCAGCTCAGGTGGAACGAACACTGAAGCTTTCTTT; CDR3aa: CASSGGTNTEAFF
abundance: NA; len: 20; j_gene: TRBJ2-2; v_gene: TRBV4-2; d_gene: TRBD2; CDR3nt: TGTGCCAGCAGCAGGGGCCTAGCGGGGTACGGCCTTACGAACACCGGGGAGCTGTTTTTT; CDR3aa: CASSRGLAGYGLTNTGELFF
abundance: NA; len: 17; j_gene: TRBJ1-5; v_gene: TRBV5-4; d_gene: NA; CDR3nt: TGTGCCAGCAGCTCTAGCCCGGGTTCGACAGGCAATCAGCCCCAGCATTTT; CDR3aa: CASSSSPGSTGNQPQHF
abundance: NA; len: 14; j_gene: TRBJ1-1; v_gene: TRBV20-1; d_gene: NA; CDR3nt: TGCAGTGCTAGCCAGAGCAGTAGGAACACTGAAGCTTTCTTT; CDR3aa: CSASQSSRNTEAFF
abundance: NA; len: 12; j_gene: TRBJ1-5; v_gene: TRBV6-2/TRBV6-3; d_gene: NA; CDR3nt: TGTGCCAGCAGTTGGGCCCTTAAGTCCCAGCATTTT; CDR3aa: CASSWALKSQHF
abundance: NA; len: 13; j_gene: TRBJ2-5; v_gene: TRBV4-1; d_gene: NA; CDR3nt: TGCGCCAGCAGCCAAGACGCATACCAGACCCAGTACTTC; CDR3aa: CASSQDAYQTQYF
abundance: NA; len: 13; j_gene: TRBJ2-2; v_gene: TRBV24-1; d_gene: NA; CDR3nt: TGTGCCACCAGTGATTACGGGACCGGGGAGCTGTTTTTT; CDR3aa: CATSDYGTGELFF
abundance: few; len: 19; j_gene: TRBJ2-3; v_gene: TRBV7-6; d_gene: NA; CDR3nt: TGTGCCAGCAGCCGGATAAGTGCGGTGGCGAGGGGTTTGTCGGATACGCAGTATTTT; CDR3aa: CASSRISAVARGLSDTQYF
abundance: few; len: 14; j_gene: TRBJ2-5; v_gene: TRBV29-1; d_gene: TRBD1; CDR3nt: TGCAGCGGCGCCGGGACAGGGTTTCGGGAGACCCAGTACTTC; CDR3aa: CSGAGTGFRETQYF
abundance: NA; len: 15; j_gene: TRBJ1-5; v_gene: TRBV3-1; d_gene: TRBD1; CDR3nt: TGTGCCAGCAGCCGTGGGACAGGGGGCAATCAGCCCCAGCATTTT; CDR3aa: CASSRGTGGNQPQHF
abundance: NA; len: 14; j_gene: TRBJ2-1; v_gene: TRBV6-1; d_gene: NA; CDR3nt: TGTGCCAGCAGTGATGTAAGTGGGGTCAGCGAGCAGTTCTTC; CDR3aa: CASSDVSGVSEQFF
abundance: few; len: 15; j_gene: TRBJ2-1; v_gene: TRBV7-9; d_gene: NA; CDR3nt: TGTGCCAGCAGCCGGGGGCGCTTGTACACTAATGAGCAGTTCTTC; CDR3aa: CASSRGRLYTNEQFF
abundance: NA; len: 13; j_gene: TRBJ1-2; v_gene: TRBV10-3; d_gene: TRBD1; CDR3nt: TGTGCCACCAGGGCCGAGGGGGCGAATGGCTACACCTTC; CDR3aa: CATRAEGANGYTF
abundance: few; len: 16; j_gene: TRBJ2-7; v_gene: TRBV7-6; d_gene: TRBD2; CDR3nt: TGTGCCAGCAGCCCTTTAGCGAGCGGGGCTACCTACGAGCAGTACTTC; CDR3aa: CASSPLASGATYEQYF
abundance: once; len: 11; j_gene: TRBJ1-3; v_gene: TRBV29-1; d_gene: NA; CDR3nt: TGCAGCGGACAGTCTGGAAACACCATATATTTT; CDR3aa: CSGQSGNTIYF
abundance: NA; len: 18; j_gene: TRBJ2-2; v_gene: TRBV11-2; d_gene: TRBD2; CDR3nt: TGTGCCAGCAGCTTAGGGGGGACTAGCGGTCATTACACCGGGGAGCTGTTTTTT; CDR3aa: CASSLGGTSGHYTGELFF
abundance: many; len: 14; j_gene: TRBJ1-4; v_gene: TRBV3-1; d_gene: NA; CDR3nt: TGTGCCAGCAGCCAATACCAGGATGGCGAAAAACTGTTTTTT; CDR3aa: CASSQYQDGEKLFF
abundance: NA; len: 13; j_gene: TRBJ1-1; v_gene: TRBV5-4; d_gene: NA; CDR3nt: TGTGCCAGCAGCTTGAATGGCGGCACTGAAGCTTTCTTT; CDR3aa: CASSLNGGTEAFF
abundance: few; len: 15; j_gene: TRBJ2-1; v_gene: TRBV7-2; d_gene: NA; CDR3nt: TGTGCCAGCAGCCTAGGGGGGAACTCCGGGAATGAGCAGTTCTTC; CDR3aa: CASSLGGNSGNEQFF
abundance: NA; len: 16; j_gene: TRBJ1-4; v_gene: TRBV6-5; d_gene: NA; CDR3nt: TGTGCCAGCAGTTACCTTGCCGGACGGACTAATGAAAAACTGTTTTTT; CDR3aa: CASSYLAGRTNEKLFF
abundance: few; len: 15; j_gene: TRBJ1-5; v_gene: TRBV6-2/TRBV6-3; d_gene: NA; CDR3nt: TGTGCCAGCAGGGGCGAGACGGGGTTCTATCAGCCCCAGCATTTT; CDR3aa: CASRGETGFYQPQHF
abundance: NA; len: 15; j_gene: TRBJ2-7; v_gene: TRBV20-1; d_gene: TRBD2; CDR3nt: TGCAGTGCTGGAGCCCCTAGCGGGGGGAATTACGAGCAGTACTTC; CDR3aa: CSAGAPSGGNYEQYF
abundance: NA; len: 19; j_gene: TRBJ2-7; v_gene: TRBV11-2; d_gene: NA; CDR3nt: TGTGCCAGCAGCTTAGATCCCCGGAGGGGGGGACGGCATAGCTACGAGCAGTACTTC; CDR3aa: CASSLDPRRGGRHSYEQYF
abundance: NA; len: 17; j_gene: TRBJ2-3; v_gene: TRBV7-9; d_gene: TRBD2; CDR3nt: TGTGCCAGCAGCCGTCCGGGGGGGGCCATCAGCACAGATACGCAGTATTTT; CDR3aa: CASSRPGGAISTDTQYF
abundance: NA; len: 14; j_gene: TRBJ1-5; v_gene: TRBV27; d_gene: NA; CDR3nt: TGTGCCAGCAGTTTAGGGGCAGGGTATCAGCCCCAGCATTTT; CDR3aa: CASSLGAGYQPQHF
abundance: few; len: 14; j_gene: TRBJ2-1; v_gene: TRBV20-1; d_gene: TRBD2; CDR3nt: TGCAGTGCTAGTTCTCCGCTAGCGGGGAGTGAGCAGTTCTTC; CDR3aa: CSASSPLAGSEQFF
abundance: NA; len: 16; j_gene: TRBJ1-2; v_gene: TRBV7-2; d_gene: NA; CDR3nt: TGTGCCAGCAGCTTCGCAGTTCGAGGAAACAACTATGGCTACACCTTC; CDR3aa: CASSFAVRGNNYGYTF
abundance: NA; len: 12; j_gene: TRBJ1-6; v_gene: TRBV6-6; d_gene: NA; CDR3nt: TGTGCCAGCAGTCTGACTCCGGTGCCCCTCCACTTT; CDR3aa: CASSLTPVPLHF
abundance: few; len: 15; j_gene: TRBJ2-2; v_gene: TRBV6-5; d_gene: TRBD2; CDR3nt: TGTGCCAGCAGTTACAGCGGGGGGCAAGTCGGGGAGCTGTTTTTT; CDR3aa: CASSYSGGQVGELFF
abundance: NA; len: 13; j_gene: TRBJ1-1; v_gene: TRBV29-1; d_gene: TRBD1; CDR3nt: TGCAGCGTTGAAGTTGGGGACAGGGGTTGGGCTTTCTTT; CDR3aa: CSVEVGDRGWAFF
abundance: NA; len: 16; j_gene: TRBJ1-3; v_gene: TRBV11-2; d_gene: NA; CDR3nt: TGTGCCAGCAGCTTTAGAGGGCCGCGCTCTGGAAACACCATATATTTT; CDR3aa: CASSFRGPRSGNTIYF
abundance: NA; len: 16; j_gene: TRBJ2-1; v_gene: TRBV27; d_gene: NA; CDR3nt: TGTGCCAGCAGTCTCGAGTACCGGGACTGGTACAATGAGCAGTTCTTC; CDR3aa: CASSLEYRDWYNEQFF
abundance: NA; len: 15; j_gene: TRBJ1-5; v_gene: TRBV10-3; d_gene: TRBD1; CDR3nt: TGTGCCATCAGTGAGTCGACCAGGGGGAATCAGCCCCAGCATTTT; CDR3aa: CAISESTRGNQPQHF
abundance: NA; len: 18; j_gene: TRBJ1-2; v_gene: TRBV4-2; d_gene: TRBD1; CDR3nt: TGTGCCAGCAGCCAAGAATTCTTGGGACAGGGGGGCTTCTATGGCTACACCTTC; CDR3aa: CASSQEFLGQGGFYGYTF
abundance: few; len: 11; j_gene: TRBJ2-7; v_gene: TRBV29-1; d_gene: NA; CDR3nt: TGCAGCGCAAGATTACGGGGCGAGCAGTACTTC; CDR3aa: CSARLRGEQYF